The present entry profiles one T cell receptor (beta chain) with its context. These data come from a study of blood T cell repertoires in COVID-19. Study information: T cells, B-cell-depleted T cells, or PBMCs supplied cDNA or gDNA.

Recruits, aged roughly 18 to 89 years, lived in 24 US areas. Participants' own reports of clinical history determined their cohort assignment. The V end lost 0 bases, the J end lost 7 bases, and 12 bases lay between the germline ends. This CDR3 is built from 14 residues. Germline V CDR1 and CDR2: LNHDA, SQIVND (reference sequence). In the original workflow: Amplified reference gene primers provided the basis for estimating nucleated cell counts. Sequenced by immunoSEQ multiplex PCR; TCRdb stores in-frame clones only, minus some. The DNA was the basis for D and trimming; V, J and clone size are from that table. The table includes roughly 250,000 clones, under 95% detected once.

The chain links TRBV19 to TRBJ1-1; D is perhaps TRBD1 (6 bases). Source material: PBMCs or T cells enriched from blood (not recorded which). This receptor was identified in a middle-aged woman with acute COVID-19. The CDR3 DNA sequence: TGTGCCAGTAGTATAGAAAGAGGACAGCGTGAAGCTTTCTTT. Residues: CASSIERGQREAFF.